A selection of T cell receptor beta chains follows, all from one sample in a study of blood T cell repertoires in COVID-19. Libraries were prepared by immunoSEQ multiplex PCR; TCRdb keeps only in-frame clonotypes and omits some of them. This sample has some 330,000 clones, with less than 90% found just once. The sequencing input was PBMCs or T cells enriched from blood (not recorded which). The receptors were sampled from a woman aged 45-65 years who had recovered from COVID-19. The CDR3 runs from the conserved cysteine through the conserved F or W. D genes are given only for firm matches. Expanded clones are given a class, and other clones once, few, many or no size at all.

>TRBJ1-2|NA|TRBD1|TRBV14
CASSRGQDSEYYGYTF
TGTGCCAGCAGCCGCGGACAGGATAGTGAGTACTATGGCTACACCTTC
>TRBJ1-1|few|NA|TRBV7-3
CASSLNGGLNTEAFF
TGTGCCAGCAGCCTCAACGGAGGGTTGAACACTGAAGCTTTCTTT
>TRBJ1-2|NA|NA|TRBV6-2/TRBV6-3
CASSYTLLQVSNYGYTF
TGTGCCAGCAGTTACACGCTCCTCCAGGTTTCCAACTATGGCTACACCTTC
>TRBJ1-4|NA|NA|TRBV5-5
CASSSPTATATNEKLFF
TGTGCCAGCAGCTCGCCGACAGCAACTGCAACTAATGAAAAACTGTTTTTT
>TRBJ1-5|NA|NA|TRBV5-1
CASSSTGDSDQPQHF
TGCGCCAGCAGCTCGACAGGAGACAGCGATCAGCCCCAGCATTTT
>TRBJ1-1|NA|NA|TRBV4-1
CASSQGATPPMNTEAFF
TGCGCCAGCAGCCAAGGAGCAACCCCGCCAATGAACACTGAAGCTTTCTTT
>TRBJ2-7|NA|NA|TRBV18
CASSVVAQAYEQYF
TGTGCCAGCTCCGTGGTGGCCCAGGCGTACGAGCAGTACTTC
>TRBJ1-1|NA|NA|TRBV30
CACSPWGGNTEAFF
TGTGCCTGTAGTCCCTGGGGGGGGAACACTGAAGCTTTCTTT
>TRBJ1-6|NA|NA|TRBV7-2
CASSLAFLGGRPLHF
TGTGCCAGCAGCTTAGCGTTCCTGGGTGGGAGGCCCCTCCACTTT
>TRBJ2-2|NA|NA|TRBV4-1
CASSQDRQTGGTGELFF
TGCGCCAGCAGCCAAGACCGGCAGACTGGTGGCACCGGGGAGCTGTTTTTT
>TRBJ1-2|NA|NA|TRBV5-5
CASSLYSGGNYGYTF
TGTGCCAGCAGCTTGTACTCGGGGGGAAACTATGGCTACACCTTC
>TRBJ1-5|NA|TRBD1|TRBV7-9
CASSLGPGQGYNQPQHF
TGTGCCAGCAGCTTAGGCCCGGGACAGGGCTATAATCAGCCCCAGCATTTT
>TRBJ2-7|NA|NA|TRBV27
CASSLSAVHYEQYF
TGTGCCAGCAGTTTATCGGCGGTTCACTACGAGCAGTACTTC
>TRBJ2-3|NA|TRBD2|TRBV5-1
CASSLVGLAGRADTQYF
TGCGCCAGCAGCTTGGTCGGGCTAGCGGGAAGGGCAGATACGCAGTATTTT
>TRBJ2-3|NA|TRBD2|TRBV11-3
CASSLDVGLAGDTTQYF
TGTGCCAGCAGCTTAGACGTCGGACTAGCGGGGGATACGACGCAGTATTTT
>TRBJ1-5|NA|NA|TRBV10-2
CASVGQMSNQPQHF
TGCGCCAGCGTAGGACAGATGAGCAATCAGCCCCAGCATTTT
>TRBJ1-2|NA|NA|TRBV6-5
CASTLREGYGYTF
TGTGCCAGCACCTTACGGGAGGGGTATGGCTACACCTTC
>TRBJ2-2|NA|NA|TRBV7-3
CASSLSGQNTGELFF
TGTGCCAGCAGCTTAAGTGGCCAGAACACCGGGGAGCTGTTTTTT
>TRBJ2-7|NA|TRBD1|TRBV4-1
CASSQVIGDSRYEQYF
TGCGCCAGCAGCCAAGTGATCGGGGACAGTCGCTACGAGCAGTACTTC
>TRBJ2-7|NA|NA|TRBV4-3
CASSQDVGGGSYEQYF
TGCGCCAGCAGCCAAGATGTTGGGGGCGGGTCCTACGAGCAGTACTTC
>TRBJ1-6|NA|TRBD1|TRBV6-5
CASSSQGVISSPLHF
TGTGCCAGTAGCTCACAGGGGGTAATCTCCTCACCCCTCCACTTT
>TRBJ1-6|once|TRBD1|TRBV6-4
CASSVGQANSPLHF
TGTGCCAGCAGTGTTGGACAGGCGAATTCACCCCTCCACTTT
>TRBJ1-2|NA|TRBD1|TRBV9
CASSPRLGGNLGGYTF
TGTGCCAGCAGCCCCAGGTTAGGGGGCAACCTTGGGGGCTACACCTTC
>TRBJ1-1|once|NA|TRBV7-2
CASSLTGVGTEAFF
TGTGCCAGCAGCTTAACCGGGGTTGGCACTGAAGCTTTCTTT
>TRBJ1-2|once|NA|TRBV2
CASSGGPSFGYGYTF
TGTGCCAGCAGTGGAGGGCCCTCTTTCGGATATGGCTACACCTTC
>TRBJ2-7|few|NA|TRBV2
CASSSPNYEQYF
TGTGCCAGCAGTTCCCCCAACTACGAGCAGTACTTC
>TRBJ2-3|once|TRBD2|TRBV11-1
CASSLSLAGPTDTQYF
TGTGCCAGCAGCTTGAGTCTAGCGGGGCCCACAGATACGCAGTATTTT
>TRBJ2-3|NA|TRBD1|TRBV29-1
CSVPQGPSRVDTQYF
TGCAGCGTCCCACAGGGGCCCAGCCGGGTAGATACGCAGTATTTT
>TRBJ1-6|NA|NA|TRBV7-2
CASSPKAGLGSPLHF
TGTGCCAGCAGCCCTAAGGCAGGGCTGGGTTCACCCCTCCACTTT
>TRBJ2-7|NA|NA|TRBV27
CASSSPGVSYEQYF
TGTGCCAGCAGTTCACCAGGGGTTTCCTACGAGCAGTACTTC
>TRBJ2-5|once|TRBD2|TRBV3-1/TRBV3-2
CASSQAAGGGRAETQYF
TGTGCCAGCAGCCAAGCAGCGGGCGGGGGTAGGGCGGAGACCCAGTACTTC
>TRBJ2-7|NA|NA|TRBV19
CASSGRSPLYEQYF
TGTGCCAGTAGTGGAAGGAGCCCTCTTTACGAGCAGTACTTC
>TRBJ2-7|NA|NA|TRBV5-4
CASSLDGYEQYF
TGTGCCAGCAGCTTGGACGGCTACGAGCAGTACTTC
>TRBJ2-1|NA|NA|TRBV6-5
CASSFVATYNEQFF
TGTGCCAGCAGTTTTGTGGCAACCTACAATGAGCAGTTCTTC
>TRBJ1-3|NA|TRBD1|TRBV15
CATSRGTGDGNTIYF
TGTGCCACCAGCAGAGGGACAGGGGATGGAAACACCATATATTTT
>TRBJ1-2|NA|TRBD1|TRBV5-6
CASRLIQGAFGYTF
TGTGCCAGCCGACTGATACAGGGGGCATTTGGCTACACCTTC
>TRBJ1-1|once|NA|TRBV7-8
CASSSRGGLNTEAFF
TGTGCCAGCAGCTCCCGGGGGGGGCTGAACACTGAAGCTTTCTTT
>TRBJ1-5|NA|NA|TRBV6-5
CASSSRHSQHF
TGTGCCAGCAGTTCGCGACATTCCCAGCATTTT
>TRBJ2-7|NA|NA|TRBV7-2
CASSFDSSTYEQYF
TGTGCCAGCAGCTTCGACAGCTCCACCTACGAGCAGTACTTC
>TRBJ1-4|NA|NA|TRBV7-2
CASSSPRRGGFEKLFF
TGTGCCAGCAGCTCCCCCCGTCGGGGAGGGTTCGAAAAACTGTTTTTT
>TRBJ1-1|NA|TRBD1|TRBV30
CAWSGDSLLTEAFF
TGTGCCTGGAGTGGGGACAGTCTTTTAACTGAAGCTTTCTTT
>TRBJ2-2|NA|TRBD1|TRBV5-3
CARSVTRTGGYTGELFF
TGTGCCAGAAGCGTGACACGGACAGGGGGATACACCGGGGAGCTGTTTTTT
>TRBJ1-2|NA|NA|TRBV19
CASSISLTGKYGYTF
TGTGCCAGTAGTATAAGCCTCACCGGGAAATATGGCTACACCTTC
>TRBJ2-1|NA|TRBD1|TRBV11-3
CASSSRGTGYYNEQFF
TGTGCCAGCAGCTCCCGCGGGACAGGATATTACAATGAGCAGTTCTTC
>TRBJ1-1|NA|NA|TRBV5-6
CASSFRGSGTEAFF
TGTGCCAGCAGCTTCAGGGGATCGGGCACTGAAGCTTTCTTT